This TCR beta chain was captured in a study of blood T cell repertoires in COVID-19. Turning to the study itself: Material from acute and convalescent COVID-19 was sourced from the United States, Italy and Spain. The cDNA or gDNA used as material had been derived from T cells, B-cell-depleted T cells, or PBMCs.

Sequenced by immunoSEQ multiplex PCR; TCRdb stores in-frame clones only, minus some. Of under 300,000 clones detected, 88% appear once; the ten largest clones hold about 0.99%. The CDR3 runs 14 residues. V lost 2 bases to trimming and J lost 3 bases, with 10 bases between them. The germline CDR1 and CDR2 sequences are MNHEY and SVGAGI. The chain joins TRBV6-5 to TRBJ1-1; D is undetermined. The specimen sequenced was peripheral blood. The clonotype comes from a woman in her forties who had recovered from COVID-19. The CDR3 DNA sequence: TGTGCCAGCAGTTACGGCGGGCCTCACACTGAAGCTTTCTTT. It translates to CASSYGGPHTEAFF.